The 17 T cell receptor beta chains reported below all come from one sample, sequenced in a study of blood T cell repertoires in COVID-19. Some clones are missing from TCRdb's copy, which holds only in-frame ones; the method was immunoSEQ multiplex PCR. The table includes 13,000 or so clones, 75% to 85% detected once. Input material: peripheral blood. The receptors stem from a human donor in a cohort sampled during active COVID-19.

The V and J genes are TRBV6-2 or TRBV6-3 and TRBJ2-7; TRBD2 agrees at 8 bases. The V gene end was trimmed by 4 bases and the J gene end by 0 bases; junction bases not matched to a gene: 8. Germline V lookup: CDR1 MNHEY, CDR2 SVGEGT. This CDR3 contains 16 residues. In DNA form, the CDR3 reads TGTGCCAGCAGTTCCAGTCGGCGGGGGGCCTCCTACGAGCAGTACTTC. Amino acid sequence: CASSSSRRGASYEQYF.

The gene calls are TRBV30 and TRBJ2-4; D may be TRBD2 (7 bases). CDR3 length: 14 amino acids. With 4 bases removed from V and 8 bases from J, the gap between germline ends came to 18 bases. Germline values: CDR1 GTSNPN, CDR2 SVGIG (reference sequence). The CDR3 DNA follows: TGTGCCTGGACCGTTGGGGGGGCCCCCGACATTCAGTACTTC. Translated: CAWTVGGAPDIQYF. Supplemented by reference TRBV30 and TRBJ2-4, the full variable domain reads SQTIHQWPATLVQPVGSPLSLECTVEGTSNPNLYWYRQAAGRGLQLLFYSVGIGQISSEVPQNLSASRPQDRQFILSSKKLLLSDSGFYLCAWTVGGAPDIQYFGAGTRLSVL.

Turning to this clone: Additional DNA sequences in this sample encode the identical CDR3. The J gene is TRBJ2-3, the V gene TRBV5-1; maybe TRBD1 (6 bases). Trimming left V 0 bases short and J 3 bases short, with 11 bases between. The CDR3 runs 15 residues. The germline CDR1 and CDR2 sequences are SGHRS and YFSETQ. Here the CDR3 DNA reads TGCGCCAGCAGCTTGGGGGCGAGGGGGACAGATACGCAGTATTTT. This gives the protein CASSLGARGTDTQYF.

This sequence joins TRBV27 and TRBJ1-1; 12 bases are shared with TRBD1. V lost 5 bases and J lost 1; bases outside the gene matches: 14. The CDR3 has 19 amino acids. Germline values: CDR1 MNHEY, CDR2 SMNVEV (reference sequence). The CDR3, as DNA: TGTGCCAGCAGTCCCCGGGACAGGGGGCGGTTTGGTAGGAACACTGAAGCTTTCTTT. Its protein is CASSPRDRGRFGRNTEAFF.

V gene TRBV6-5 combines with J gene TRBJ1-6; D might be TRBD1 (6 bases). V dropped 7 bases and J dropped 9 bases, with 19 bases sitting between them. The CDR3 consists of 15 residues. Germline CDR1 reads MNHEY; CDR2 reads SVGAGI. The CDR3 DNA sequence: TGTGCCAGCAACCTAGGGGCAGGGGCCGTTTCACCCCTCCACTTT. It specifies CASNLGAGAVSPLHF.

The chain carries TRBV28 and TRBJ2-7, with a weak D call TRBD1 (5 bases). Trimming shortened V by 6 bases and J by 4 bases, and 13 bases separated the two germline ends. CDR3 length: 13 residues. In germline, CDR1 is MDHEN, CDR2 SYDVKM. CDR3 in amino acids: CASSPQAGYEQYF. CDR3 coding DNA: TGTGCCAGCAGCCCACAGGCCGGGTACGAGCAGTACTTC.

This clone has a single count. V usage is TRBV5-1 and J usage is TRBJ1-1, with a weak D call TRBD1 (5 bases). The germline V gene encodes CDR1 SGHRS and CDR2 YFSETQ. CDR3 length equals 15 residues. Trimming cost V 0 bases and J 4 bases, with 13 bases left between them. Here the CDR3 reads CASSLVGGGGTEAFF. The CDR3, as DNA: TGCGCCAGCAGCTTGGTCGGGGGTGGAGGCACTGAAGCTTTCTTT.

The rearrangement uses TRBV18 and TRBJ1-2; TRBD1 agrees at 7 bases. The V gene's germline CDR1 is KGHSH and CDR2 LQKENI. V lost 3 bases, J lost 0 bases, and 4 bases stayed unmatched. The CDR3 runs 15 residues. In DNA, the CDR3 is TGTGCCAGCTCACCGGGACAGCGTTCTAACTATGGCTACACCTTC. This gives the protein CASSPGQRSNYGYTF.

This rearrangement joins TRBV6-6 to TRBJ2-1; D perhaps matches TRBD2 (5 bases). The CDR3 sequence is 14 residues long. Germline V CDR1 and CDR2: MNHNY, SVGAGI (reference sequence). V lost 2 bases and J 4 bases, leaving 9 bases between the germline ends. CDR3 coding DNA: TGTGCCAGCAGTTACGGGCGGGCATACAATGAGCAGTTCTTC. Translating gives CASSYGRAYNEQFF.

The V call is TRBV28, the J call TRBJ2-2; 15 bases fit TRBD2. Trimming cost V 5 bases and J 3 bases; bases outside gene matches: 4. The CDR3 contains 17 residues. Germline V gene data show CDR1 as MDHEN and CDR2 as SYDVKM. The CDR3 coding sequence is TGTGCCAGCAGTCTAGGACTAGCGGGGGGGGACACCGGGGAGCTGTTTTTT. It encodes CASSLGLAGGDTGELFF. The variable domain in full, with the rest retrieved from reference TRBV28 and TRBJ2-2, is DVKVTQSSRYLVKRTGEKVFLECVQDMDHENMFWYRQDPGLGLRLIYFSYDVKMKEKGDIPEGYSVSREKKERFSLILESASTNQTSMYLCASSLGLAGGDTGELFFGEGSRLTVL.

This chain connects TRBV28 to TRBJ1-6; maybe TRBD1 (5 bases). V was pared by 1 base and J by 8 bases, with 21 bases between. The V gene's germline CDR1 is MDHEN and CDR2 SYDVKM. The CDR3 has 18 amino acids. The CDR3 reads CASSLLMSLGVGYSPLHF. The CDR3 DNA is TGTGCCAGCAGTTTATTAATGAGTTTAGGGGTAGGGTATTCACCCCTCCACTTT.

This clone was seen only a few times. The gene calls are TRBV28 and TRBJ1-4; no reliable D call. V lost 5 bases to trimming and J lost 2 bases, with 12 bases between them. Germline V gives CDR1 MDHEN, CDR2 SYDVKM. The CDR3 runs to 15 residues. CDR3 amino acids: CASSRHGATNEKLFF. For the CDR3, the DNA is TGTGCCAGCAGTAGACACGGCGCCACTAATGAAAAACTGTTTTTT.

This chain joins TRBV19 and TRBJ2-2, with D uncertain. The V gene lost 4 bases and the J gene lost 4 bases, with 10 bases spanning the gap. The germline V gene encodes CDR1 LNHDA and CDR2 SQIVND (reference sequence). This CDR3 has 14 amino acids. In nucleotides, the CDR3 is TGTGCCAGTAGTAACCCGGTTCCCACCGGGGAGCTGTTTTTT. This encodes CASSNPVPTGELFF.

This clone was seen a handful of times. The chain employs TRBV7-2 and TRBJ1-1; 8 bases are shared with TRBD1. The CDR3 has 13 amino acids. CDR1 and CDR2 (germline): SGHTA, FQGNSA. J was trimmed by 4 bases and V by 4 bases; bases with no gene match: 2. DNA for the CDR3: TGTGCCAGCAGCTCCGGACAGGGCACTGAAGCTTTCTTT. Translation gives CASSSGQGTEAFF.

This chain joins TRBV7-9 and TRBJ1-3; 7 positions match TRBD1. The CDR3 is 18 amino acids. The germline V gene has CDR1 SEHNR and CDR2 FQNEAQ (reference sequence). V lost 5 bases and J lost 0; bases outside the gene matches: 13. In DNA form, the CDR3 reads TGTGCCAGCAGCCCTACGGCGGACAGGAAATTCTCTGGAAACACCATATATTTT. This gives the protein CASSPTADRKFSGNTIYF. Variable domain in full (rest from reference TRBV7-9 and TRBJ1-3): DTGVSQNPRHKITKRGQNVTFRCDPISEHNRLYWYRQTLGQGPEFLTYFQNEAQLEKSRLLSDRFSAERPKGSFSTLEIQRTEQGDSAMYLCASSPTADRKFSGNTIYFGEGSWLTVV.

Relative to its sample, this clone is medium-sized. V and J are TRBV18 and TRBJ1-3, with 8 bases matching TRBD1. The CDR3 contains 14 residues. Germline assignment: CDR1 KGHSH and CDR2 LQKENI. J was trimmed by 2 bases and V by 5 bases; bases with no gene match: 2. The CDR3 DNA is TGTGCCAGCTCAGAGGACAGGGCTGGAAACACCATATATTTT. This sequence encodes CASSEDRAGNTIYF.

The chain employs TRBV5-1 and TRBJ2-1; 11 bases map to TRBD2. V dropped 3 bases and J dropped 9; count of bases not matched to a gene: 8. CDR3 length equals 15 residues. Germline assignment: CDR1 SGHRS and CDR2 YFSETQ. In DNA form, the CDR3 reads TGCGCCAGCAGCTGGGCACTAGCGGGGGAGGGTGAGCAGTTCTTC. This gives the protein CASSWALAGEGEQFF.